This is a list of T cell receptor beta chains from one sample in a study of neurological immune-mediated disorders. Each CDR3 protein gets one entry after TCRdb re-called the 5' RACE reads with MiXCR. The table records fewer than 40,000 distinct CDR3 sequences, about 4.8% of them present only once. Input material: PBMCs. The source of these receptors is a man aged 18-30 years in good health. The CDR3 runs from the conserved cysteine through the conserved F or W. Each record gives: V gene, J gene, clone size, CDR3 protein. Clone sizes are given selectively: once, few, many, or a class where the clone is expanded.

TRBV7-2,TRBJ1-1,many,CASSHQRRLNTEAFF
TRBV14,TRBJ2-5,many,CASSQDLEGETQYF
TRBV20-1,TRBJ1-1,many,CSPTSVGRQNTEAFF
TRBV20-1,TRBJ1-1,many,CSANPQGIWEAFF
TRBV20-1,TRBJ1-1,many,CTIPENGEAFF
TRBV12-3/TRBV12-4,TRBJ1-1,many,CASSWGQGNTEAFF
TRBV7-9,TRBJ2-7,few,CASSLADPSQGRGYEQYF
TRBV7-9,TRBJ1-2,many,CASSFTGNGNYGYTF
TRBV11-2,TRBJ1-1,many,CASSLTGGGTEAFF
TRBV20-1,TRBJ1-6,many,CSARLQTYNSPLHF
TRBV6-5,TRBJ1-3,many,CASSYGPRNTIYF
TRBV6-6,TRBJ2-3,many,CASTQTSGGTDTQYF
TRBV6-6,TRBJ1-2,many,CASSYGDTGSGYTF
TRBV7-3,TRBJ2-3,NA,CASSYTGGTDTQYF
TRBV7-2,TRBJ1-1,many,CASSLAANTEAFF
TRBV29-1,TRBJ2-1,many,CSVGGGTSGGGVQFF
TRBV18,TRBJ2-7,NA,CASSLGAMTYEQYF
TRBV7-2,TRBJ2-2,many,CASSLGGTSGGPSTGELFF
TRBV6-5,TRBJ1-2,many,CASSFTRVGGYTF
TRBV6-4,TRBJ1-6,few,CASSDSGGDNSPLHF
TRBV9,TRBJ2-2,many,CASSVGLAGAYTGELFF
TRBV29-1,TRBJ2-1,many,CSVVSNEQFF
TRBV3-1,TRBJ2-7,many,CASSQSGREQYF
TRBV20-1,TRBJ2-5,many,CSAHERGRGQQETQYF
TRBV11-3,TRBJ2-1,many,CASSLGADSYNEQFF
TRBV20-1,TRBJ1-1,many,CSARGQGVSHTEAFF
TRBV27,TRBJ1-6,many,CASSSMNLYNSPLHF
TRBV6-1,TRBJ1-1,many,CASRDGTGGFIMNTEAFF
TRBV20-1,TRBJ1-2,many,CSARDRPNYGYTF
TRBV12-5,TRBJ1-1,many,CASGQGQNTEAFF
TRBV20-1,TRBJ1-5,many,CSAIGDSNQPQHF
TRBV5-1,TRBJ2-3,many,CASSLQQQASTDTQYF
TRBV6-2/TRBV6-3,TRBJ2-1,many,CASSATSANEQFF
TRBV4-3,TRBJ2-3,many,CASSQDGRGTDTQYF
TRBV28,TRBJ2-1,many,CASESGGAYNEQFF
TRBV9,TRBJ2-7,many,CASSPSSYEQYF
TRBV29-1,TRBJ2-7,many,CSVKILASYEQYF
TRBV11-2,TRBJ1-3,many,CASSPLDSMWGNTIYF
TRBV20-1,TRBJ1-5,many,CSARSGTGETQPQHF
TRBV7-2,TRBJ1-5,many,CASSLVAGGQSNQPQHF
TRBV6-5,TRBJ2-7,many,CASSYQTPRGLEYF
TRBV20-1,TRBJ2-3,many,CSAPGVPWADTQYF